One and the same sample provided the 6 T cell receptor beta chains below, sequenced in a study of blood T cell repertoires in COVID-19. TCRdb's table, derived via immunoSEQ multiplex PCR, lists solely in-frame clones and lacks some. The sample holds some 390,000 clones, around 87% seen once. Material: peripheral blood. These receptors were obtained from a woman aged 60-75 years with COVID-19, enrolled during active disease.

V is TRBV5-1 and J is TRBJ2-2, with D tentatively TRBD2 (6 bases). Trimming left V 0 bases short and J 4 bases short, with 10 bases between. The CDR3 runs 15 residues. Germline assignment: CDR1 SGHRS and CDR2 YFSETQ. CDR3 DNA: TGCGCCAGCAGCTTGGGGGCAGCGGGCACCGGGGAGCTGTTTTTT. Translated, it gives CASSLGAAGTGELFF.

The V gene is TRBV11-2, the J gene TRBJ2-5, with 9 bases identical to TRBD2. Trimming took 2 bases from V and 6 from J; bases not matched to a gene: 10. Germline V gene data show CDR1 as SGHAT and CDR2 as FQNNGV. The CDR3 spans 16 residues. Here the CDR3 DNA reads TGTGCCAGCAGCTTAATAGCGGGGGCGGGGGGCAAGACCCAGTACTTC. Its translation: CASSLIAGAGGKTQYF.

CDR3 sequence: CASSRDRHETQYF. CDR3 sequence (DNA): TGTGCCAGCAGCAGGGACAGGCATGAGACCCAGTACTTC. The chain joins TRBV11-2 to TRBJ2-5; 8 bases match TRBD1. J lost 5 bases, V lost 5 bases, and 4 bases had no gene match. CDR1 and CDR2 from the germline V gene are SGHAT and FQNNGV. The CDR3 extends over 13 amino acids.

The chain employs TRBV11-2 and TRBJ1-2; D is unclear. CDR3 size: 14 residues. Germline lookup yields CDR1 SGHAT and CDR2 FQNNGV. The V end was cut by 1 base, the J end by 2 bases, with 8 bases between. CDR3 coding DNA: TGTGCCAGCAGCTTAGCGGAACAGAACTATGGCTACACCTTC. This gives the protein CASSLAEQNYGYTF.

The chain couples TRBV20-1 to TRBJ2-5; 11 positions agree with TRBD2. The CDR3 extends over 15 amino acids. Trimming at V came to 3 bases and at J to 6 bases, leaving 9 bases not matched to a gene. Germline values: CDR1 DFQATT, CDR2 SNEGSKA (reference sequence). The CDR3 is CSASDRRLAGKTQYF. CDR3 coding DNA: TGCAGTGCTAGTGACCGGAGACTAGCGGGGAAGACCCAGTACTTC.

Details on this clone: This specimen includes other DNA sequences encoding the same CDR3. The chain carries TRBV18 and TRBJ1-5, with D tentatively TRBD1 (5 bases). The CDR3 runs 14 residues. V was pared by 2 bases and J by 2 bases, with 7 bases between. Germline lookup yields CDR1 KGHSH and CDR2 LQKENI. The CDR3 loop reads CASSPGAGNQPQHF. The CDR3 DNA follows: TGTGCCAGCTCACCAGGGGCCGGCAATCAGCCCCAGCATTTT. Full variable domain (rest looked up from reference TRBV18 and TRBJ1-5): NAGVMQNPRHLVRRRGQEARLRCSPMKGHSHVYWYRQLPEEGLKFMVYLQKENIIDESGMPKERFSAEFPKEGPSILRIQQVVRGDSAAYFCASSPGAGNQPQHFGDGTRLSIL.